This entry features one T cell receptor beta chain sequence. The source of the sample is a study of T cell responses to AZD1222 COVID-19 vaccine. This CDR3 has 13 residues. Trimming shortened V by 4 bases and J by 1 base, and 7 bases separated the two germline ends. CDR1 is SGHTA and CDR2 is FQGTGA in the germline V gene. The protocol was immunoSEQ multiplex PCR, while the TCRdb copy is restricted to in-frame clones and leaves out a portion. This sample has 95,000 to 110,000 clones, with approximately 90% found just once. The chain links TRBV7-3 to TRBJ1-1; no clear D. The sequencing used peripheral blood, collected on day 0 of AZD1222 vaccination. This sequence was found in an adult in good health. This CDR3 is CASSSGPNTEAFF. The CDR3 bases are TGTGCCAGCAGCTCGGGCCCGAACACTGAAGCTTTCTTT.